This T cell receptor (beta chain) was identified during a study of blood T cell repertoires in COVID-19. Across the whole study: PBMCs, B-cell-depleted T cells, or T cells were the source of the cDNA or gDNA that made up the material.

Authors' methods: Amplifying reference gene primers gave estimates of nucleated cell counts. Libraries were prepared by immunoSEQ multiplex PCR; TCRdb keeps only in-frame clonotypes and omits some of them. From that table come the V and J calls and clone size; the DNA was used to work out D and trimming. The table has about 170,000 clones, roughly 86% seen once; the top ten hold about 7%. This clone has more than one count but fewer than ten. Germline CDR1 and CDR2: SGHTA and FQGNSA. This CDR3 region has 15 residues. V trimming: 5 bases; J trimming: 9 bases; junction bases outside the gene matches: 15.

The receptor was isolated from a man in his fifties or sixties with active or convalescent COVID-19. Sequencing was performed on peripheral blood. V gene TRBV7-2 combines with J gene TRBJ2-7, with 8 bases identical to TRBD1. The CDR3 nucleotides are TGTGCCAGCAGCCAGACCAGGGGGCAGGCAATGGTGCAGTACTTC. This sequence encodes CASSQTRGQAMVQYF.